This TCR beta chain originates from a study of blood T cell repertoires in COVID-19 (dated by TCRdb to the early 2020s). About the study as a whole: Samples covering the acute and convalescent phases of COVID-19 were provided by collaborators in the United States, Italy and Spain. The material from the prospective study consisted of cDNA or gDNA derived from T cells, B-cell-depleted T cells, or PBMCs. The dataset comprised deeply sampled blood TCRbeta repertoires from subjects exposed to, actively infected with, or recovered from COVID-19. The repertoires were made available in a free public database intended to serve as a resource for research on the immune response to SARS-CoV-2. The samples were drawn from the first 160 participants of the ongoing ImmuneRACE study and from 1,254 subjects provided by 6 global collaborators. Nearly every sample came with metadata listing a de-identified subject ID, COVID-19 status, age in years and sex. HLA class I and class II types, where available, came from metadata supplied by the sample provider rather than from assay-based typing. The full study reports these points: The quantity of clinical and demographic metadata differed by source and by participant and was supplied without curation.

V has 4 bases trimmed and J has 7 bases trimmed; junction bases matching no gene number 5. Looking up the germline V gene (reference sequence) yields CDR1 LNHDA and CDR2 SQIVND. From its cysteine to its phenylalanine, the CDR3 spans 14 amino acids. The read is trimmed to its CDR3 DNA, 42 bases read in frame from base 1. Collaborating institutions collected whole blood in K2EDTA tubes following their own protocols. Collaborator samples were shipped for TCRbeta analysis as frozen whole blood, isolated PBMCs, or DNA extracted from either sample type. The immunoSEQ Assay, a bias-controlled multiplex PCR, was used to amplify TCRbeta CDR3 regions from genomic DNA. Under the source paper's analysis protocol: Nucleated cell counts per sample were estimated from amplification of reference gene primers within the assay. Sequence reads were collapsed and filtered to measure the absolute abundance of every unique TCRbeta CDR3 rearrangement. Productive Simpson clonality was computed per sample as the square root of Simpson's diversity index over productive rearrangements. As stored in TCRdb, this immuneACCESS dataset retains in-frame rearrangements with V and J assigned. A fraction of the clones does not appear; measured against another copy, unresolved V genes explain less than half of the discrepancy, and the remainder lacks a known reason. The V and J calls and clone size come from that table; D and trimming were worked out from the DNA. Within this sample are about 55,000 clones, with 90% of them counted one time only. Approximately 6.2% of the sample is taken by the ten largest.

A word on this clone: There is no known antigen for this receptor. No quality values exist for individual bases; no much larger clone is one base distant.

The sample consisted of peripheral blood. The chain is made from TRBV19 and TRBJ2-2; 8 bases in the middle match TRBD1. The TCR was taken from a man aged 35-49 years with acute or convalescent COVID-19. CDR3 region: CASSTTGVGGELFF. The nucleotides read TGTGCCAGTAGTACGACAGGGGTTGGCGGGGAGCTGTTTTTT.